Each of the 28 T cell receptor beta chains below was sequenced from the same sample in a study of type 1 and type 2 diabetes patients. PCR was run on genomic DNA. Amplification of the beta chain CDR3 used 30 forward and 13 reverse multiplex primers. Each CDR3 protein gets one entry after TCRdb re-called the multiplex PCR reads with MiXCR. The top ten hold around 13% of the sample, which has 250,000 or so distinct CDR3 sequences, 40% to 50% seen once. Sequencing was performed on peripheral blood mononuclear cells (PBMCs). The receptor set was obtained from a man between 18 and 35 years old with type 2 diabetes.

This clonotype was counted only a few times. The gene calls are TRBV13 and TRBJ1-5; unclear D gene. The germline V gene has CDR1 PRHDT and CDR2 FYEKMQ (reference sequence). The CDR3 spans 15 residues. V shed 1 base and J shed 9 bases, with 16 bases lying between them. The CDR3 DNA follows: TGTGCCAGCAGCTTAGCGCCTTGGTTATTCCCGCCCCAGCATTTT. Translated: CASSLAPWLFPPQHF.

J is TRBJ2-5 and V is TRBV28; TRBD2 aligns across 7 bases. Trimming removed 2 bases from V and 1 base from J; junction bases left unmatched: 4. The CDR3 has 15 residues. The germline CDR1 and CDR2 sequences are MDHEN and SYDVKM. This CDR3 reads CASSLISGGQETQYF. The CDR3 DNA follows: TGTGCCAGCAGTTTAATCTCGGGGGGCCAAGAGACCCAGTACTTC. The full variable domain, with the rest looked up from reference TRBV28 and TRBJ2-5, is DVKVTQSSRYLVKRTGEKVFLECVQDMDHENMFWYRQDPGLGLRLIYFSYDVKMKEKGDIPEGYSVSREKKERFSLILESASTNQTSMYLCASSLISGGQETQYFGPGTRLLVL.

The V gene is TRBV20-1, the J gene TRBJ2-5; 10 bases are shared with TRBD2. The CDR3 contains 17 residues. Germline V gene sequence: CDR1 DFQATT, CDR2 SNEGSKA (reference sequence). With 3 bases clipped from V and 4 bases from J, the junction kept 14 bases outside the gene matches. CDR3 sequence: CSARISGGPIVSETQYF. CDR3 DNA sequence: TGCAGTGCTAGGATTAGCGGGGGGCCGATAGTTTCAGAGACCCAGTACTTC.

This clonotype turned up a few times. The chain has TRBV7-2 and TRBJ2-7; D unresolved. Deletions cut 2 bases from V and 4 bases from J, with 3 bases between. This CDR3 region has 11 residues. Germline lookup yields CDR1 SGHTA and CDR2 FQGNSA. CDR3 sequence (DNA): TGTGCCAGCAGCTTATGGTACGAGCAGTACTTC. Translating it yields CASSLWYEQYF.

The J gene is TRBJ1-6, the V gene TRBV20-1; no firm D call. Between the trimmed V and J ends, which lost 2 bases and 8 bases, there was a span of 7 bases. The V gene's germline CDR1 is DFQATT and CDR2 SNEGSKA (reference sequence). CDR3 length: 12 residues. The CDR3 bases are TGCAGTGCTAGAAGTGGGGATTCACCCCTCCACTTT. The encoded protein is CSARSGDSPLHF.

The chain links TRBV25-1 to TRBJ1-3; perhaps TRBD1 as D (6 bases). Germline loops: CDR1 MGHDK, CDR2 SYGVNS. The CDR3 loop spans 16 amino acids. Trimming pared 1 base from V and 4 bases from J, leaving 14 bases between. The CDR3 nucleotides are TGTGCCAGCAGTGAATCCAGGGGATTGTTCGGAAACACCATATATTTT. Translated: CASSESRGLFGNTIYF.

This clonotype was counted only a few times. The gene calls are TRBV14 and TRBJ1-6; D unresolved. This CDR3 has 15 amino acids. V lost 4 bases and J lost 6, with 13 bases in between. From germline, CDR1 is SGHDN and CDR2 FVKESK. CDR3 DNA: TGTGCCAGCAGCCCCCTGACGGAAGCTAATTCACCCCTCCACTTT. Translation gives CASSPLTEANSPLHF.

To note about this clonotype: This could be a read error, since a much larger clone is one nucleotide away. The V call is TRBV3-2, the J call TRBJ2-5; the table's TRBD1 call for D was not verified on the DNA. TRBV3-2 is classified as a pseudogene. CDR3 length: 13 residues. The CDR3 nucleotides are TGTGCCAGCAGCCAAGGACAGGAAGAGACCCAGTACTTC. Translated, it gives CASSQGQEETQYF.

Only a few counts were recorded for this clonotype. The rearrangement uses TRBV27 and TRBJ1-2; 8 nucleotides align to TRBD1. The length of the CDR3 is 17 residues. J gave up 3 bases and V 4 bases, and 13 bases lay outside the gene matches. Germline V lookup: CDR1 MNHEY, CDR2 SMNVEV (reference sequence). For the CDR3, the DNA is TGTGCCAGCAGTTCCTCCGGGACAGGCGGCGACTACTATGGCTACACCTTC. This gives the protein CASSSSGTGGDYYGYTF.

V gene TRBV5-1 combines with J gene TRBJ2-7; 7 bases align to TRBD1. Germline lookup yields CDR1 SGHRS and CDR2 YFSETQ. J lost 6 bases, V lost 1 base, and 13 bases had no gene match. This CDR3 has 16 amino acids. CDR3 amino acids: CASSLSGQASPLEQYF. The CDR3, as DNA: TGCGCCAGCAGCTTGAGCGGACAGGCGTCCCCCCTCGAGCAGTACTTC.

The CDR3 nucleotides are TGTGCCACCAGCAGAGGAGGGCAGGGAGGAAGGAAACTGTTTTTT. This encodes CATSRGGQGGRKLFF. J is TRBJ1-4 and V is TRBV15; maybe TRBD1 (5 bases). V was cut by 1 base and J by 11 bases, with 17 bases left in between. Germline V CDR1 and CDR2: LNHNV, YYDKDF (reference sequence). The CDR3 is 15 amino acids.

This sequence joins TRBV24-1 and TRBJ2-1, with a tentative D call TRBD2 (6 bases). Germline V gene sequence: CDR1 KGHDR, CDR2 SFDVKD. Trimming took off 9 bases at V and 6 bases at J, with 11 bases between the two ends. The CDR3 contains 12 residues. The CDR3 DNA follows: TGTGCCACCGGCGGGACTTTCAATGAGCAGTTCTTC. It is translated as CATGGTFNEQFF.

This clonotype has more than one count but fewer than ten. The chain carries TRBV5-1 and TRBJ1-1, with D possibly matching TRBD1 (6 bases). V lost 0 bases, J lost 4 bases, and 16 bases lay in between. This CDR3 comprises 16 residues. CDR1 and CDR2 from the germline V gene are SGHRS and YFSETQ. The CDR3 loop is CASSLGTVARATEAFF. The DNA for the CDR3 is TGCGCCAGCAGCTTGGGGACAGTGGCAAGGGCCACTGAAGCTTTCTTT.

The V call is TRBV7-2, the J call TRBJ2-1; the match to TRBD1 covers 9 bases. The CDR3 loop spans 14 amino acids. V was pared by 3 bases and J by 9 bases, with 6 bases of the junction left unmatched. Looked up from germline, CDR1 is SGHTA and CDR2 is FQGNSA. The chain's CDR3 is CASSFKGQGVEQFF. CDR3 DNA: TGTGCCAGCAGCTTTAAGGGACAGGGAGTTGAGCAGTTCTTC.

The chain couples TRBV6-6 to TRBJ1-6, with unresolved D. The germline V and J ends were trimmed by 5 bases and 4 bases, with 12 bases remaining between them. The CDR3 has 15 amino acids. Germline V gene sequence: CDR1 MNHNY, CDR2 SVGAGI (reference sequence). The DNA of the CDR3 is TGTGCCAGCAGTGAAGCGGAACTTTATAATTCACCCCTCCACTTT. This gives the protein CASSEAELYNSPLHF.

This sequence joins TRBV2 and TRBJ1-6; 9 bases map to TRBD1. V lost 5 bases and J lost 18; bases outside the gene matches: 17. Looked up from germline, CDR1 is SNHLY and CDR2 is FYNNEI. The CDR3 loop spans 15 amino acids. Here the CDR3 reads CASSSRDRGMSVSHF. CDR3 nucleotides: TGTGCCAGCAGTTCACGTGACAGGGGGATGAGTGTATCCCACTTT. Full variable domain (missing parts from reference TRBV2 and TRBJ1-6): EPEVTQTPSHQVTQMGQEVILRCVPISNHLYFYWYRQILGQKVEFLVSFYNNEISEKSEIFDDQFSVERPDGSNFTLKIRSTKLEDSAMYFCASSSRDRGMSVSHFGNGTRLTVT.

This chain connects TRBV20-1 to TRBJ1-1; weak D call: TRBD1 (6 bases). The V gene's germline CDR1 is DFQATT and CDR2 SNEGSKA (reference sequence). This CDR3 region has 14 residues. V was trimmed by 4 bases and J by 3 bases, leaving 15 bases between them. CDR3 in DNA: TGCAGTGCTAAGGTTAGGGGGGTGGACACTGAAGCTTTCTTT. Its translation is CSAKVRGVDTEAFF.

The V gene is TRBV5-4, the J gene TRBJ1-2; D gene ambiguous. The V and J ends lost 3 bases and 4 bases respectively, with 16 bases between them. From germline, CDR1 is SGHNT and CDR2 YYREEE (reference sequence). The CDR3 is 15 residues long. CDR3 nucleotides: TGTGCCAGCAGCTCGCCCCGGGATGCTAGCTATGGCTACACCTTC. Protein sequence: CASSSPRDASYGYTF.

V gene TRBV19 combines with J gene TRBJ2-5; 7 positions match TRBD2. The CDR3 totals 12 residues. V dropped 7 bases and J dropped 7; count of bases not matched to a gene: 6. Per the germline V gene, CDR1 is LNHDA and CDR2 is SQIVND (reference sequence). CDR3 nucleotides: TGTGCCAGTACGGGGGGAACAGGGACCCAGTACTTC. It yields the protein CASTGGTGTQYF.

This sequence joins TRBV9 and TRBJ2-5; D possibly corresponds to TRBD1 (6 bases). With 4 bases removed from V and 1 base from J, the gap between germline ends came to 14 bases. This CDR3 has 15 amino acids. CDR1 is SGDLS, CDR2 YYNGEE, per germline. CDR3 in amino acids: CASSPFGQSQETQYF. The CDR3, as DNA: TGTGCCAGCAGCCCGTTCGGACAGTCCCAAGAGACCCAGTACTTC.

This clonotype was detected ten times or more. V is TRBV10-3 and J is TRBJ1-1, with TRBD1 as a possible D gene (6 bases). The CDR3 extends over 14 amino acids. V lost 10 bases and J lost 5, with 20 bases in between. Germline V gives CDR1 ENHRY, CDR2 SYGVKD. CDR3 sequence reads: CATGSNRVGTEAFF. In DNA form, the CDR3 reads TGTGCCACCGGGTCGAACAGGGTAGGTACTGAAGCTTTCTTT.

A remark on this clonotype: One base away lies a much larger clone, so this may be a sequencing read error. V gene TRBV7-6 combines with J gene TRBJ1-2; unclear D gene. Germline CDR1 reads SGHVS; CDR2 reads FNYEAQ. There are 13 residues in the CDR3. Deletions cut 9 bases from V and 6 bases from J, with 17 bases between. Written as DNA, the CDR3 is TGTGCCAGTAGTATGGGGTTCCTGAATGGCTACACCTTC. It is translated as CASSMGFLNGYTF.

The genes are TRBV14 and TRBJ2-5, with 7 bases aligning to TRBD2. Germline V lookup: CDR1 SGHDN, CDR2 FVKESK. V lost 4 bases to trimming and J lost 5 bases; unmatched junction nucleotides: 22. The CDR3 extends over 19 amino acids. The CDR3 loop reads CASSPSFKDRIGGKETQYF. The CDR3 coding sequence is TGTGCCAGCAGCCCATCTTTCAAAGACAGAATCGGGGGGAAGGAGACCCAGTACTTC.

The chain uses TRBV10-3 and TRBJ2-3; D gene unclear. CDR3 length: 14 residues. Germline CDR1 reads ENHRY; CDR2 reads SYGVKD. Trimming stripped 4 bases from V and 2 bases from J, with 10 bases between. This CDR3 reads CAISAGHSTDTQYF. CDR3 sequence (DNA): TGTGCCATCAGTGCTGGCCACTCCACAGATACGCAGTATTTT.

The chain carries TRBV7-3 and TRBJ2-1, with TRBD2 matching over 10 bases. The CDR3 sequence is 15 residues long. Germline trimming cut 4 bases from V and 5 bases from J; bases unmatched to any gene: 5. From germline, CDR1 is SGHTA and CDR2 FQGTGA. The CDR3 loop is CASSSGLAIHNEQFF. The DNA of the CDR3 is TGTGCCAGCAGCTCGGGACTAGCGATCCACAATGAGCAGTTCTTC.

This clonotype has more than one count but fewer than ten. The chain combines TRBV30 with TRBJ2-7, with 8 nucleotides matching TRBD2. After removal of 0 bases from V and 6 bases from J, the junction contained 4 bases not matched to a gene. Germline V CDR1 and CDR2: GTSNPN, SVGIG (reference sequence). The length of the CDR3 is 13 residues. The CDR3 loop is CAWSVAGVGEQYF. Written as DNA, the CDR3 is TGTGCCTGGAGTGTAGCGGGAGTAGGCGAGCAGTACTTC.

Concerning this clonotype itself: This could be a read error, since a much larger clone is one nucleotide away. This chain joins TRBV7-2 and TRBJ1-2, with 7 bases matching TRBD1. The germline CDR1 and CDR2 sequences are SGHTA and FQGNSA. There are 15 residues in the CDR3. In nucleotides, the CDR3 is TGTGCCAGCGGCTTAGCCAGGGGGGGCCTCTATGGCTACACCTTC. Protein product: CASGLARGGLYGYTF.

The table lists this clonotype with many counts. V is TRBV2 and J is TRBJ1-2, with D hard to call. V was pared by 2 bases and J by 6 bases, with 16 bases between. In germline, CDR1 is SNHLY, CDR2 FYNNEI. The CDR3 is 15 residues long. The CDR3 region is CASSEKHGESHGYTF. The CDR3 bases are TGTGCCAGCAGTGAAAAACACGGAGAGTCGCATGGCTACACCTTC.